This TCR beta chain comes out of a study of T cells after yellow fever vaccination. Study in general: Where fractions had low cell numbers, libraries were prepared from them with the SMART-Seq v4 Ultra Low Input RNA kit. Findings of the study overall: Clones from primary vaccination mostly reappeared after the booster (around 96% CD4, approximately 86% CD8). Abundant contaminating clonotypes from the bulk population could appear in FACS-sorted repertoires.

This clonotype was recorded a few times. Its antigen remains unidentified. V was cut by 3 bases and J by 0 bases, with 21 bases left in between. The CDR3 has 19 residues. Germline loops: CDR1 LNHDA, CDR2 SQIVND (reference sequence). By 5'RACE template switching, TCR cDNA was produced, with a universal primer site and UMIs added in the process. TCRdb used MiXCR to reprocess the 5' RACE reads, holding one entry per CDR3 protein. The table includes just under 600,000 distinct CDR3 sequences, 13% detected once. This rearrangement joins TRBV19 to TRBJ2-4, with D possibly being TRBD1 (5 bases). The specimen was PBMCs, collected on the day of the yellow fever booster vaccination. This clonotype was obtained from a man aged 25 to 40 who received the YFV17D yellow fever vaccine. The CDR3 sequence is CASSIRGTGLQLAKNIQYF. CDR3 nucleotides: TGTGCCAGTAGTATTAGGGGTACCGGGCTCCAACTAGCCAAAAACATTCAGTACTTC.